Below, 20 T cell receptor beta chains from the same sample are listed, as sequenced in a study of blood T cells in healthy people across ages. A J-beta primer mix and a sample-barcoded 5' primer were used in a second PCR of roughly 6 to 11 cycles. TCRdb re-derived calls from the 5' RACE reads in MiXCR, one entry per CDR3 protein. Altogether about 760,000 distinct CDR3 sequences are present, approximately 60% being singletons, with the ten largest covering roughly 24%. The specimen sequenced was blood. These receptors all come from a man aged 40-49 years in good health.

This clonotype was counted between two and nine times. The V call is TRBV11-2, the J call TRBJ2-7; D gene unclear. V lost 1 base and J 7 bases, leaving 20 bases between the germline ends. Germline CDR1 is SGHAT and CDR2 is FQNNGV. The CDR3 is 16 residues long. This chain's CDR3 is CASSLALSSPNREQYF. CDR3 coding DNA: TGTGCCAGCAGCTTAGCGCTATCGTCGCCGAATCGGGAGCAGTACTTC.

This clonotype showed up just once. The gene calls are TRBV4-1 and TRBJ2-4; D perhaps matches TRBD2 (5 bases). Deletions cut 4 bases from V and 8 bases from J, with 12 bases between. From germline, CDR1 is MGHRA and CDR2 YSYEKL. The CDR3 length is 13 residues. The CDR3 bases are TGCGCCAGCAGCCCTGAGGGCCGCGACATTCAGTACTTC. This encodes CASSPEGRDIQYF.

The chain combines TRBV27 with TRBJ2-4; TRBD2 agrees at 9 bases. CDR1 and CDR2 from the germline V gene are MNHEY and SMNVEV (reference sequence). With 6 bases clipped from V and 6 bases from J, the junction kept 9 bases outside the gene matches. There are 15 residues in the CDR3. The DNA of the CDR3 is TGTGCCAGCAGGCGGGGGGGCGGGAATTCAAACATTCAGTACTTC. Translated, it gives CASRRGGGNSNIQYF.

Turning to this clonotype: This clone may be a read error of a much larger clone one base away. This chain uses TRBV21-1 with TRBJ2-7; TRBD1 is taken as the D call from the table, unchecked against the DNA. TRBJ2-4 explains the end of the DNA better; the J call may be wrong. TRBV21-1 is annotated as a pseudogene. This CDR3 is built from 16 residues. The CDR3, as DNA: TGTGCCGGCAGCAAAGGGGGGACAAAGGACCTGGGCATTCAGTACTTC. This encodes CAGSKGGTKDLGIQYF.

This chain links TRBV10-3 with TRBJ2-1; TRBD2 matches at 9 bases. The CDR3 consists of 16 residues. Losses at the gene ends were 0 bases for V and 12 bases for J; bases not matched to a gene: 12. Germline V gene data show CDR1 as ENHRY and CDR2 as SYGVKD. The CDR3 here is CAISESAGGSSWVQFF. CDR3 sequence (DNA): TGTGCCATCAGTGAGTCGGCGGGAGGGTCATCTTGGGTGCAGTTCTTC.

This chain connects TRBV6-5 to TRBJ2-1; perhaps TRBD2 as D (5 bases). Germline values: CDR1 MNHEY, CDR2 SVGAGI. The CDR3 is made up of 13 amino acids. V was trimmed by 0 bases and J by 7 bases, leaving 7 bases between them. CDR3: CASSYSRGNEQFF. DNA of the CDR3: TGTGCCAGCAGTTACTCGAGAGGGAATGAGCAGTTCTTC.

The chain joins TRBV12-3 or TRBV12-4 to TRBJ2-1; either TRBD1 or TRBD2 may fit D (5 bases each). Trimming stripped 1 base from V and 15 bases from J, with 10 bases between. The CDR3 extends over 11 amino acids. The CDR3 DNA follows: TGTGCCAGCAGTTTAGTGGGGACCCCGTTCTTC. Amino acid sequence: CASSLVGTPFF.

The chain combines TRBV20-1 with TRBJ2-4; D gene ambiguous. The J call may be mistaken, given a closer DNA end match to TRBJ2-5. There are 12 residues in the CDR3. CDR1 and CDR2 from the germline V gene are DFQATT and SNEGSKA (reference sequence). The CDR3 bases are TGCAGTGCTAGATCCGGGCTTGAGACCCAGTACTTC. Residues: CSARSGLETQYF.

The chain has TRBV20-1 and TRBJ2-1; 10 bases align to TRBD2. The CDR3 totals 14 residues. Germline V lookup: CDR1 DFQATT, CDR2 SNEGSKA (reference sequence). The V gene end was trimmed by 5 bases and the J gene end by 2 bases; junction bases not matched to a gene: 3. CDR3 sequence reads: CSASLAGAYNEQFF. CDR3 coding DNA: TGCAGTGCTTCTCTAGCGGGAGCCTACAATGAGCAGTTCTTC.

This clonotype was seen a few times. This chain joins TRBV4-2 and TRBJ2-4, with 12 bases identical to TRBD2. J gave up 13 bases and V 3 bases, and 7 bases lay outside the gene matches. CDR1 LGHNA and CDR2 YNFKEQ come from the germline V gene. This CDR3 has 14 residues. In DNA, the CDR3 is TGTGCCAGCAGCCAGGCTAGCGGGAGGGAAGAGCAGTACTTC. Its protein is CASSQASGREEQYF.

This clonotype was found a few times. This chain uses TRBV15 with TRBJ2-3; TRBD2 aligns across 7 bases. The CDR3 is made up of 17 amino acids. Trimming at V came to 0 bases and at J to 2 bases, leaving 8 bases not matched to a gene. Germline V gives CDR1 LNHNV, CDR2 YYDKDF (reference sequence). The CDR3 DNA reads TGTGCCACCAGCAGAGATCTTCCGGGACTAAACACAGATACGCAGTATTTT. It codes for CATSRDLPGLNTDTQYF.

The chain has TRBV5-6 and TRBJ2-1, with 10 bases fitting TRBD2. Germline V gives CDR1 SGHDT, CDR2 YYEEEE. The length of the CDR3 is 14 residues. The ends lost 7 bases at V and 10 bases at J; junction bases unmatched: 11. CDR3 loop: CASRVRLAGYEQFF. The CDR3 coding sequence is TGTGCCAGCCGCGTCAGACTAGCGGGTTACGAGCAGTTCTTC. Supplemented by reference TRBV5-6 and TRBJ2-1, the full variable domain reads DAGVTQSPTHLIKTRGQQVTLRCSPKSGHDTVSWYQQALGQGPQFIFQYYEEEERQRGNFPDRFSGHQFPNYSSELNVNALLLGDSALYLCASRVRLAGYEQFFGPGTRLTVL.

The chain has TRBV29-1 and TRBJ2-5; TRBD2 aligns across 14 bases. Trimming removed 6 bases from V and 1 base from J; junction bases left unmatched: 13. The germline V gene has CDR1 SQVTM and CDR2 ANQGSEA. CDR3 size: 18 residues. In DNA, the CDR3 is TGCAGCGTGACGACTAGCGGGAGGGCCTCCCGCCCCCAAGAGACCCAGTACTTC. Translation gives CSVTTSGRASRPQETQYF.

The J gene is TRBJ2-5, the V gene TRBV3-1; the match to TRBD2 covers 7 bases. The DNA end favors TRBJ2-7, so the J call may be wrong. Germline CDR1 and CDR2: LGHDT and YNNKEL (reference sequence). The CDR3 is 13 amino acids. The DNA of the CDR3 is TGTGCCAGCACCCAGGGAGGGGCGACCGAGCAGTACTTC. Translation gives CASTQGGATEQYF.

V and J are TRBV28 and TRBJ2-1, with 9 bases lining up with TRBD1. Germline CDR1 MDHEN, CDR2 SYDVKM. The ends lost 5 bases at V and 7 bases at J; junction bases unmatched: 9. This CDR3 contains 15 residues. The CDR3 DNA follows: TGTGCCAGCAGTCCTACAGGGGGCGGATTAAATGAGCAGTTCTTC. This codes for CASSPTGGGLNEQFF.

This clonotype was counted between two and nine times. The rearrangement uses TRBV18 and TRBJ2-5; D ambiguous. Looked up from germline, CDR1 is KGHSH and CDR2 is LQKENI. The CDR3 is 14 residues long. The V and J ends lost 4 bases and 3 bases respectively, with 12 bases between them. The CDR3 coding sequence is TGTGCCAGCTCACTGTACAGCCGGGAAGAGACCCAGTACTTC. Translation: CASSLYSREETQYF.

This clonotype was found a few times. V usage is TRBV20-1 and J usage is TRBJ2-5; the D gene is possibly TRBD2 (6 bases). V gave up 5 bases and J gave up 8 bases, with 9 bases separating them. This CDR3 spans 10 amino acids. The V gene's germline CDR1 is DFQATT and CDR2 SNEGSKA (reference sequence). CDR3 coding DNA: TGCAGTGCTTGGGAGGAAACCCAGTACTTC. It codes for CSAWEETQYF.

The chain couples TRBV11-2 to TRBJ1-2, with D hard to call. The CDR3 sequence is 12 residues long. Germline V CDR1 and CDR2: SGHAT, FQNNGV. Trimming removed 1 base from V and 8 bases from J, with 8 bases in between. The CDR3 nucleotides read TGTGCCAGCAGCTTAGGGATTGAAGGCTACACCTTC. Translation: CASSLGIEGYTF.

This clonotype has a count of ten or more. This chain uses TRBV7-2 with TRBJ1-2, with 9 bases lining up with TRBD1. The CDR3 totals 13 residues. The V gene's germline CDR1 is SGHTA and CDR2 FQGNSA. Germline trimming cut 5 bases from V and 5 bases from J; bases unmatched to any gene: 3. The CDR3 DNA reads as TGTGCCAGCAGCCCGACAGGGGGATATGGCTACACCTTC. Translated, it gives CASSPTGGYGYTF.

This clonotype was found a few times. This chain links TRBV5-1 with TRBJ2-6; D gene unclear. V lost 2 bases, J lost 0 bases, and 9 bases lay in between. CDR3 size: 16 residues. Germline lookup yields CDR1 SGHRS and CDR2 YFSETQ. CDR3 protein: CASSFDTASGANVLTF. For the CDR3, the DNA is TGCGCCAGCAGCTTTGACACAGCCTCTGGGGCCAACGTCCTGACTTTC. The full variable domain, in which reference TRBV5-1 and TRBJ2-6 provide the parts outside the CDR3, is KAGVTQTPRYLIKTRGQQVTLSCSPISGHRSVSWYQQTPGQGLQFLFEYFSETQRNKGNFPGRFSGRQFSNSRSEMNVSTLELGDSALYLCASSFDTASGANVLTFGAGSRLTVL.